These T cell receptor beta chains were read from a single sample in a study of T cell responses to AZD1222 COVID-19 vaccine. Assay used: immunoSEQ multiplex PCR; TCRdb lists only in-frame clones, some missing. The profile covers about 130,000 clones, with 80% to 90% appearing a single time and approximately 8% taken by the ten largest. Specimen: peripheral blood, collected on day 0 of AZD1222 vaccination. The receptors originated from an adult in good health. Each CDR3 is given with its conserved first and last residue. A D gene is named only where the DNA matches it firmly. Part of the rows lack a size; the others show once, few, many or a class for expanded clones.

>.|TRBJ1-2|TRBV7-9|.
CASSGTGTGYVHTF
TGTGCCAGCAGCGGTACCGGGACGGGGTATGTTCACACCTTC
>.|TRBJ1-1|TRBV6-5|.
CASRDPGTVNTEAFF
TGTGCCAGCAGGGACCCCGGGACGGTGAACACTGAAGCTTTCTTT
>.|TRBJ1-6|TRBV28|.
CASSRHNDSPLHF
TGTGCCAGCAGCCGACATAATGATTCACCCCTCCACTTT
>.|TRBJ1-2|TRBV24-1|.
CATSDEEAGFYGYTF
TGTGCCACCAGCGACGAAGAAGCCGGATTCTATGGCTACACCTTC
>TRBD1|TRBJ2-2|TRBV28|.
CASAQGGTGELFF
TGTGCCAGCGCACAGGGGGGCACCGGGGAGCTGTTTTTT
>.|TRBJ2-7|TRBV28|.
CASNQTPSYEQYF
TGTGCCAGCAACCAGACGCCCTCCTACGAGCAGTACTTC
>TRBD1|TRBJ1-5|TRBV5-6|.
CASSGGQGANQPQHF
TGTGCCAGCAGCGGGGGACAGGGGGCTAATCAGCCCCAGCATTTT
>TRBD1|TRBJ1-2|TRBV5-8|.
CASSLNRGHYGYTF
TGTGCCAGCAGCTTGAACAGGGGCCACTATGGCTACACCTTC
>TRBD1|TRBJ2-7|TRBV18|.
CASSGQDFSYEQYF
TGTGCCAGCTCTGGACAGGATTTTTCCTACGAGCAGTACTTC
>.|TRBJ1-2|TRBV30|.
CAWSKRRLYGYTF
TGTGCCTGGTCCAAGAGGCGACTCTATGGCTACACCTTC
>TRBD2|TRBJ2-1|TRBV11-2|.
CASSAREGPGTSSYNEQFF
TGTGCCAGCAGCGCCCGAGAAGGACCCGGGACTAGCTCCTACAATGAGCAGTTCTTC
>.|TRBJ2-2|TRBV6-5|.
CASYRRRGSTGELFF
TGTGCCAGCTATCGCCGGAGGGGTTCCACCGGGGAGCTGTTTTTT
>.|TRBJ2-7|TRBV7-8|few
CASSLGRGYEQYF
TGTGCCAGCAGCTTAGGTCGGGGATACGAGCAGTACTTC
>.|TRBJ2-1|TRBV15|.
CATSIFRGTYNEQFF
TGTGCCACCAGCATATTCCGGGGGACGTACAATGAGCAGTTCTTC
>.|TRBJ1-1|TRBV27|.
CASSQRELNTEAFF
TGTGCCAGCAGTCAACGGGAGTTAAACACTGAAGCTTTCTTT
>.|TRBJ2-7|TRBV7-2|few
CASRGGQGAYEQYF
TGTGCCAGCAGGGGGGGGCAGGGTGCCTACGAGCAGTACTTC
>.|TRBJ2-1|TRBV7-8|.
CASSLARSSYNEQFF
TGTGCCAGCAGCTTAGCGCGGAGCTCCTACAATGAGCAGTTCTTC
>TRBD2|TRBJ2-1|TRBV7-2|.
CASSLPGLAGDKQFF
TGTGCCAGCAGCTTACCGGGACTAGCGGGAGATAAGCAGTTCTTC
>.|TRBJ2-6|TRBV19|.
CASSIEGSGANVLTF
TGTGCCAGTAGTATCGAAGGGTCTGGGGCCAACGTCCTGACTTTC
>TRBD1|TRBJ1-1|TRBV13|.
CASSQMSRDRGRQFHTEAFF
TGTGCCAGCAGCCAAATGTCCCGGGACAGGGGGCGACAATTCCATACTGAAGCTTTCTTT
>TRBD1|TRBJ1-2|TRBV30|few
CACGRQGAASLSGYTF
TGTGCCTGCGGCCGACAGGGGGCGGCTTCCCTCTCTGGCTACACCTTC
>.|TRBJ2-5|TRBV7-9|.
CASQVGGAGGEQETQYF
TGTGCCAGCCAGGTTGGGGGCGCAGGGGGGGAACAAGAGACCCAGTACTTC
>TRBD1|TRBJ1-2|TRBV19|.
CASSAGQGVGGYTF
TGTGCCAGTAGTGCGGGACAGGGAGTCGGAGGCTACACCTTC
>TRBD2|TRBJ2-5|TRBV7-2|.
CASSLDGRAGETQYF
TGTGCCAGCAGCTTAGACGGGAGGGCCGGAGAGACCCAGTACTTC
>.|TRBJ1-1|TRBV6-6|.
CASSGTPGGTEAFF
TGTGCCAGCAGCGGAACCCCGGGCGGCACTGAAGCTTTCTTT
>TRBD2|TRBJ2-5|TRBV5-1|once
CASNLAGGLETQYF
TGCGCCAGCAACCTAGCGGGAGGGCTAGAGACCCAGTACTTC
>.|TRBJ1-3|TRBV3-1/TRBV3-2|.
CASLGGNTIYF
TGTGCCAGCCTAGGGGGGAACACCATATATTTT
>.|TRBJ2-7|TRBV6-5|.
CASSSSQGGNYEQYF
TGTGCCAGCAGCTCGAGCCAGGGGGGCAACTACGAGCAGTACTTC
>.|TRBJ2-1|TRBV9|.
CASREVRGGKEQFF
TGTGCCAGCAGGGAAGTGAGGGGGGGAAAAGAGCAGTTCTTC
>TRBD1|TRBJ1-2|TRBV9|few
CASSVVLTGGHYGYTF
TGTGCCAGCAGCGTAGTTCTGACAGGGGGACACTATGGCTACACCTTC
>.|TRBJ2-5|TRBV27|.
CASPGARTGEFGETQYF
TGTGCCAGCCCTGGGGCAAGGACGGGAGAATTTGGAGAGACCCAGTACTTC
>.|TRBJ1-1|TRBV28|.
CASSIKNTEAFF
TGTGCCAGCTCGATTAAGAACACTGAAGCTTTCTTT
>.|TRBJ1-2|TRBV19|.
CASSMENYGYTF
TGTGCCAGTAGTATGGAGAACTATGGCTACACCTTC
>TRBD2|TRBJ2-7|TRBV9|.
CASSPLPGLVKYEQYF
TGTGCCAGCAGCCCCTTACCGGGACTAGTAAAATACGAGCAGTACTTC
>.|TRBJ1-5|TRBV4-3|.
CASSQEFPTGNQPQHF
TGCGCCAGCAGCCAAGAGTTCCCGACAGGCAATCAGCCCCAGCATTTT
>.|TRBJ1-5|TRBV1|.
CTSSQPGNQPQHF
TGCACCAGCAGCCAACCGGGAAATCAGCCCCAGCATTTT
>.|TRBJ2-7|TRBV9|.
CASSPRGGGPYEQYF
TGTGCCAGCAGCCCCCGTGGGGGAGGACCCTACGAGCAGTACTTC
>.|TRBJ2-7|TRBV4-3|once
CASSLGLVGYEQYF
TGCGCCAGCAGCCTCGGACTGGTCGGCTACGAGCAGTACTTC
>TRBD2|TRBJ2-7|TRBV9|.
CASSPGTSGTDEQYF
TGTGCCAGCAGCCCAGGGACTAGCGGGACCGACGAGCAGTACTTC
>TRBD1|TRBJ1-3|TRBV5-1|.
CASSSDRDGNTIYF
TGCGCCAGCAGCTCCGACAGGGACGGAAACACCATATATTTT
>.|TRBJ1-1|TRBV18|.
CASSPILTEAFF
TGTGCCAGCTCACCCATTCTAACTGAAGCTTTCTTT
>.|TRBJ2-2|TRBV7-3|.
CASSLGLGGKGELFF
TGTGCCAGCAGCTTAGGGCTAGGCGGGAAAGGGGAGCTGTTTTTT
>TRBD2|TRBJ2-7|TRBV6-2/TRBV6-3|.
CASTPSGAYEQYF
TGTGCCAGCACCCCTAGCGGGGCATACGAGCAGTACTTC
>.|TRBJ1-6|TRBV6-4|.
CASSETTPGSSPLHF
TGTGCCAGCAGTGAAACAACGCCAGGGAGTTCACCCCTCCACTTT